A selection of T cell receptor beta chains follows, all from one sample in a study of Graves' ophthalmopathy and Graves' hyperthyroidism. MiXCR, applied by TCRdb to the multiplex PCR reads, yields one record per CDR3 protein. The sample consists of about 1.1 million distinct CDR3 sequences, about 35% of them appearing once. Specimen: peripheral blood or thyroid tissue (not recorded which). Receptors were obtained from an adult man with Graves' hyperthyroidism. CDR3s include the opening cysteine and the closing phenylalanine or tryptophan. The order of the fields is CDR3 DNA, CDR3 protein, clone size, D gene, V gene, J gene, CDR3 length. D genes are given only for firm matches. Clone size, where shown, is once, few, many, or a class for clones that have expanded.

CDR3 DNA: TGCAGTGCAACGGCCGGGACAGACTCCTACGAGCAGTACTTC; CDR3 protein: CSATAGTDSYEQYF; clone size: .; D gene: TRBD1; V gene: TRBV20-1; J gene: TRBJ2-7; CDR3 length: 14
CDR3 DNA: TGCAGCGGTGCAGGGGAGCATGGCTACACCTTC; CDR3 protein: CSGAGEHGYTF; clone size: .; D gene: .; V gene: TRBV29-1; J gene: TRBJ1-2; CDR3 length: 11
CDR3 DNA: TGTGCCAGCAGCCAAGATGACTCCGGGACAGGAACAGATACGCAGTATTTT; CDR3 protein: CASSQDDSGTGTDTQYF; clone size: .; D gene: TRBD1; V gene: TRBV11-2; J gene: TRBJ2-3; CDR3 length: 17
CDR3 DNA: TGTGCCATCAAGAGCGACAGGGACTATGGCTACACCTTC; CDR3 protein: CAIKSDRDYGYTF; clone size: few; D gene: TRBD1; V gene: TRBV10-3; J gene: TRBJ1-2; CDR3 length: 13
CDR3 DNA: TGTGCCAGCAGCCTAGGGACAGGGATGGAGACCCAGTACTTC; CDR3 protein: CASSLGTGMETQYF; clone size: many; D gene: TRBD1; V gene: TRBV5-6; J gene: TRBJ2-5; CDR3 length: 14
CDR3 DNA: TGTGCCATCAGTGGGGGACAGCTAAGCTATGGCTACACCTTC; CDR3 protein: CAISGGQLSYGYTF; clone size: few; D gene: TRBD1; V gene: TRBV10-3; J gene: TRBJ1-2; CDR3 length: 14
CDR3 DNA: TGTGCCAGTAGCCGGACTAAGGGCAGCAATCAGCCCCAGCATTTT; CDR3 protein: CASSRTKGSNQPQHF; clone size: once; D gene: .; V gene: TRBV19; J gene: TRBJ1-5; CDR3 length: 15
CDR3 DNA: TGTGCCAGCAGCAGAAGGGGCGCGAGCTCCTACGAGCAGTACTTC; CDR3 protein: CASSRRGASSYEQYF; clone size: many; D gene: .; V gene: TRBV10-3; J gene: TRBJ2-7; CDR3 length: 15
CDR3 DNA: TGTGCCAGCAGCCACATGGTCGGCGGGAGAGCGAACACCGGGGAGCTGTTTTTT; CDR3 protein: CASSHMVGGRANTGELFF; clone size: few; D gene: TRBD2; V gene: TRBV7-6; J gene: TRBJ2-2; CDR3 length: 18
CDR3 DNA: TGTGCCAGCAGCCAGTTCGCCGGCAGTGGCTACACCTTC; CDR3 protein: CASSQFAGSGYTF; clone size: many; D gene: .; V gene: TRBV14; J gene: TRBJ1-2; CDR3 length: 13
CDR3 DNA: TGCAGCGTTGAAGATCGGGGGGTTCACGCTGGAAACACCATATATTTT; CDR3 protein: CSVEDRGVHAGNTIYF; clone size: once; D gene: .; V gene: TRBV29-1; J gene: TRBJ1-3; CDR3 length: 16
CDR3 DNA: TGCAGCGTTGGACTAGCGGGAGATTCGACCGGGGAGCTGTTTTTT; CDR3 protein: CSVGLAGDSTGELFF; clone size: once; D gene: TRBD2; V gene: TRBV29-1; J gene: TRBJ2-2; CDR3 length: 15
CDR3 DNA: TGTGCCAGCGGGACAACACATCAAGAGACCCAGTACTTC; CDR3 protein: CASGTTHQETQYF; clone size: many; D gene: .; V gene: TRBV19; J gene: TRBJ2-5; CDR3 length: 13
CDR3 DNA: TGTGCCAGTAGCCTGCAGGATTCTAGCAAGGGACGGGCCCAGCATTTT; CDR3 protein: CASSLQDSSKGRAQHF; clone size: .; D gene: .; V gene: TRBV19; J gene: TRBJ1-5; CDR3 length: 16
CDR3 DNA: TGTGCCATCAGTCTAAGGACAGGCAGCTCCTACGAGCAGTACTTC; CDR3 protein: CAISLRTGSSYEQYF; clone size: many; D gene: TRBD1; V gene: TRBV10-3; J gene: TRBJ2-7; CDR3 length: 15
CDR3 DNA: TGTGCCAGCAGCTTTCCGGACTTTCGAGAGACCCAGTACTTC; CDR3 protein: CASSFPDFRETQYF; clone size: many; D gene: .; V gene: TRBV7-8; J gene: TRBJ2-5; CDR3 length: 14
CDR3 DNA: TGCGCCAGCAGCCAACGAGGGGTCTATGGCTACACCTTC; CDR3 protein: CASSQRGVYGYTF; clone size: few; D gene: .; V gene: TRBV11-2; J gene: TRBJ1-2; CDR3 length: 13
CDR3 DNA: TGTGCCATCAGTGAGGGGGCGCAGCCCCAGTACTTC; CDR3 protein: CAISEGAQPQYF; clone size: once; D gene: .; V gene: TRBV10-3; J gene: TRBJ2-5; CDR3 length: 12
CDR3 DNA: TGTGCCAGCAGTGACGAGGGAGGAGGAACCGATTACGAGCAGTACTTC; CDR3 protein: CASSDEGGGTDYEQYF; clone size: .; D gene: .; V gene: TRBV10-3; J gene: TRBJ2-7; CDR3 length: 16
CDR3 DNA: TGTGCCAGCAGCCCCGTGCAGGGATCCGGGGAGCTGTTTTTT; CDR3 protein: CASSPVQGSGELFF; clone size: .; D gene: .; V gene: TRBV7-2; J gene: TRBJ2-2; CDR3 length: 14
CDR3 DNA: TGTGCCAGTAGTAAGACGTTGGACGGGGTTGGTCAGCCCCAGCATTTT; CDR3 protein: CASSKTLDGVGQPQHF; clone size: .; D gene: .; V gene: TRBV19; J gene: TRBJ1-5; CDR3 length: 16
CDR3 DNA: TGCAGTGCGGCCGGCCCGGCGGAGACCCAGTACTTC; CDR3 protein: CSAAGPAETQYF; clone size: many; D gene: .; V gene: TRBV20-1; J gene: TRBJ2-5; CDR3 length: 12
CDR3 DNA: TGTGCCAGCAGTCCGTCCGGGACGCAGGGAGCTTTCTTT; CDR3 protein: CASSPSGTQGAFF; clone size: few; D gene: .; V gene: TRBV3-1; J gene: TRBJ1-1; CDR3 length: 13
CDR3 DNA: TGTGCCAGCAGTTTTGTTCCTAAACAGGATAACACTGAAGCTTTCTTT; CDR3 protein: CASSFVPKQDNTEAFF; clone size: .; D gene: .; V gene: TRBV12-3/TRBV12-4; J gene: TRBJ1-1; CDR3 length: 16
CDR3 DNA: TGTGCCATCAGCGGACTAGCGGGAAAAGAGACCCAGTACTTC; CDR3 protein: CAISGLAGKETQYF; clone size: many; D gene: TRBD2; V gene: TRBV10-3; J gene: TRBJ2-5; CDR3 length: 14
CDR3 DNA: TGCGCCAGCAGCTCGGGACAGGACTCTGGAAACACCATATATTTT; CDR3 protein: CASSSGQDSGNTIYF; clone size: .; D gene: TRBD1; V gene: TRBV5-1; J gene: TRBJ1-3; CDR3 length: 15
CDR3 DNA: TGTGCCAGCAGCCGCACCCAGGGGGCCGATGGCTACACCTTC; CDR3 protein: CASSRTQGADGYTF; clone size: .; D gene: TRBD1; V gene: TRBV3-1; J gene: TRBJ1-2; CDR3 length: 14
CDR3 DNA: TGTGCCAGCAGTTACTCGACGCAGGGTGAGACCCAGTACTTC; CDR3 protein: CASSYSTQGETQYF; clone size: .; D gene: .; V gene: TRBV6-5; J gene: TRBJ2-5; CDR3 length: 14
CDR3 DNA: TGCAGTGCTAGCCTCGACAGTTTGTCTGCCGAGCAGTACTTC; CDR3 protein: CSASLDSLSAEQYF; clone size: few; D gene: .; V gene: TRBV20-1; J gene: TRBJ2-7; CDR3 length: 14
CDR3 DNA: TGCGCCAGCAGCTTGACGACGGGGAATGAAAAACTGTTTTTT; CDR3 protein: CASSLTTGNEKLFF; clone size: few; D gene: .; V gene: TRBV5-1; J gene: TRBJ1-4; CDR3 length: 14
CDR3 DNA: TGTGCTAGTGGTTTGGGGCGGAACTATGGCTACACCTTC; CDR3 protein: CASGLGRNYGYTF; clone size: few; D gene: .; V gene: TRBV12-5; J gene: TRBJ1-2; CDR3 length: 13
CDR3 DNA: TGTGCCAGCAGCCTACAGATGACAGGGCTCCACGAGCAGTACTTC; CDR3 protein: CASSLQMTGLHEQYF; clone size: many; D gene: TRBD1; V gene: TRBV7-9; J gene: TRBJ2-7; CDR3 length: 15
CDR3 DNA: TGTGCCAGCAGTTACTCTCCTCGTTACTCTCAAAGAAGTCATGGCTACACCTTC; CDR3 protein: CASSYSPRYSQRSHGYTF; clone size: .; D gene: .; V gene: TRBV10-2; J gene: TRBJ1-2; CDR3 length: 18
CDR3 DNA: TGTGCCAGCAGGGCGACAGGGCCTAATGAAAAACTGTTTTTT; CDR3 protein: CASRATGPNEKLFF; clone size: .; D gene: TRBD1; V gene: TRBV5-5; J gene: TRBJ1-4; CDR3 length: 14
CDR3 DNA: TGTGCCAGCACGACAGGGGAAACCTACGAGCAGTACTTC; CDR3 protein: CASTTGETYEQYF; clone size: many; D gene: TRBD1; V gene: TRBV2; J gene: TRBJ2-7; CDR3 length: 13
CDR3 DNA: TGTGCCAGCAGCTCGGCGGGATGGTACACCGGGGAGCTGTTTTTT; CDR3 protein: CASSSAGWYTGELFF; clone size: .; D gene: .; V gene: TRBV7-2; J gene: TRBJ2-2; CDR3 length: 15
CDR3 DNA: TGTGCCAGCAGCGCGGGCCGCGGGGGACTCCAAGAGACCCAGTACTTC; CDR3 protein: CASSAGRGGLQETQYF; clone size: few; D gene: TRBD2; V gene: TRBV9; J gene: TRBJ2-5; CDR3 length: 16
CDR3 DNA: TGTGCCAGCAGCTTTTCGTCTGGCGGGAGGGGATCACCCCTCCACTTT; CDR3 protein: CASSFSSGGRGSPLHF; clone size: many; D gene: .; V gene: TRBV7-2; J gene: TRBJ1-6; CDR3 length: 16
CDR3 DNA: TGTGCCAGCAGCTGGGGGGTTCATCAGCCCCAGCATTTT; CDR3 protein: CASSWGVHQPQHF; clone size: .; D gene: .; V gene: TRBV11-2; J gene: TRBJ1-5; CDR3 length: 13
CDR3 DNA: TGCAGTGCTAGGCCAGGCACAGATACGCAGTATTTT; CDR3 protein: CSARPGTDTQYF; clone size: .; D gene: .; V gene: TRBV20-1; J gene: TRBJ2-3; CDR3 length: 12
CDR3 DNA: TGCAGCGTTGATTCCTTGAACTATGGCTACACCTTC; CDR3 protein: CSVDSLNYGYTF; clone size: .; D gene: .; V gene: TRBV29-1; J gene: TRBJ1-2; CDR3 length: 12
CDR3 DNA: TGCAGCGTTGAAGCGACAGGCGGTATCTCCTATGGCTACACCTTC; CDR3 protein: CSVEATGGISYGYTF; clone size: .; D gene: .; V gene: TRBV29-1; J gene: TRBJ1-2; CDR3 length: 15
CDR3 DNA: TGTGTCAGCAGCGTAACCGGGACTACCTACGAGCAGTACTTC; CDR3 protein: CVSSVTGTTYEQYF; clone size: once; D gene: TRBD2; V gene: TRBV7-2; J gene: TRBJ2-7; CDR3 length: 14
CDR3 DNA: TGTGCCAGCAGCCGAGGGGGGAACGGGGAGCTGTTTTTT; CDR3 protein: CASSRGGNGELFF; clone size: .; D gene: .; V gene: TRBV9; J gene: TRBJ2-2; CDR3 length: 13
CDR3 DNA: TGCAGCGTAACGATGCCGGGAGGAAACACCATATATTTT; CDR3 protein: CSVTMPGGNTIYF; clone size: many; D gene: .; V gene: TRBV29-1; J gene: TRBJ1-3; CDR3 length: 13
CDR3 DNA: TGTGCCAGCAGTTTTCTGGCAGGGGAAGCCTACGAGCAGTACTTC; CDR3 protein: CASSFLAGEAYEQYF; clone size: .; D gene: .; V gene: TRBV25-1; J gene: TRBJ2-7; CDR3 length: 15
CDR3 DNA: TGTGCCACCCAGCAATCAGGGGGCGCCTACGAGCAGTACTTC; CDR3 protein: CATQQSGGAYEQYF; clone size: few; D gene: TRBD1; V gene: TRBV10-3; J gene: TRBJ2-7; CDR3 length: 14
CDR3 DNA: TGTGCCAGCAGTGGGCTGACTCAGGATCAGCCCCAGCATTTT; CDR3 protein: CASSGLTQDQPQHF; clone size: .; D gene: .; V gene: TRBV2; J gene: TRBJ1-5; CDR3 length: 14
CDR3 DNA: TGTGCCAGCAGCCAAAATGGGGGTTTCAATGAGCAGTTCTTC; CDR3 protein: CASSQNGGFNEQFF; clone size: .; D gene: .; V gene: TRBV16; J gene: TRBJ2-1; CDR3 length: 14
CDR3 DNA: TGTGCCAGCAGCCAAGGGGCAGGGAAAGCTTTCTTT; CDR3 protein: CASSQGAGKAFF; clone size: few; D gene: .; V gene: TRBV7-9; J gene: TRBJ1-1; CDR3 length: 12
CDR3 DNA: TGTGCCAGCACCAGCCGAGTACTAGCGGGGGGGCAAGAGACCCAGTACTTC; CDR3 protein: CASTSRVLAGGQETQYF; clone size: .; D gene: TRBD2; V gene: TRBV12-3/TRBV12-4; J gene: TRBJ2-5; CDR3 length: 17
CDR3 DNA: TGTGCCAGCAGCCCCTATCGTAGTTCCGAGCAGTACTTC; CDR3 protein: CASSPYRSSEQYF; clone size: many; D gene: .; V gene: TRBV7-2; J gene: TRBJ2-7; CDR3 length: 13
CDR3 DNA: TGTGCCAGCAGCCAAGACTCTGACGACGGTGGCTCCTACGAGCAGTACTTC; CDR3 protein: CASSQDSDDGGSYEQYF; clone size: many; D gene: .; V gene: TRBV14; J gene: TRBJ2-7; CDR3 length: 17
CDR3 DNA: TGCAGCGTTGAAGAAACCGGACGGCGGGGCGAGCAGTACTTC; CDR3 protein: CSVEETGRRGEQYF; clone size: many; D gene: .; V gene: TRBV29-1; J gene: TRBJ2-7; CDR3 length: 14
CDR3 DNA: TGCGCCAGCAGCCGAGATAGGGCGACGGGCACTGAAGCTTTCTTT; CDR3 protein: CASSRDRATGTEAFF; clone size: many; D gene: .; V gene: TRBV5-1; J gene: TRBJ1-1; CDR3 length: 15